These 22 T cell receptor beta chains came from one sample sequenced in a study of T cell repertoires in cytomegalovirus infection. MiXCR, applied by TCRdb to the reads, yields one record per CDR3 protein. The sample records approximately 750,000 distinct CDR3 sequences, approximately 40% being singletons. Source material: PBMCs. The receptors come from a human donor in good health (CMV status not recorded). Some clones in this sample may be carry-over from other donors' samples.

V usage is TRBV4-1 and J usage is TRBJ1-1; a weak D match, TRBD1 (5 bases). The CDR3 loop spans 15 amino acids. Germline V lookup: CDR1 MGHRA, CDR2 YSYEKL. The V end was cut by 2 bases, the J end by 7 bases, with 17 bases between. The CDR3 here is CASSQWGRNPREAFF. CDR3 bases: TGCGCCAGCAGCCAATGGGGACGGAACCCTCGTGAAGCTTTCTTT.

The chain carries TRBV5-6 and TRBJ2-7; D is uncertain. The germline V gene has CDR1 SGHDT and CDR2 YYEEEE. The V and J ends lost 2 bases and 7 bases respectively, with 10 bases between them. The CDR3 is 12 residues long. CDR3 sequence: CASSFTSREQYF. CDR3 sequence (DNA): TGTGCCAGCAGCTTTACCAGTAGGGAGCAGTACTTC.

The rearrangement joins TRBV5-1 to TRBJ1-6; perhaps TRBD1 as D (5 bases). Deletions cut 5 bases from V and 0 bases from J, with 9 bases between. Germline assignment: CDR1 SGHRS and CDR2 YFSETQ. This CDR3 spans 15 amino acids. The CDR3 DNA sequence: TGCGCCAGCAGAAGAGACAGCTCCTATAATTCACCCCTCCACTTT. This gives the protein CASRRDSSYNSPLHF.

This clonotype was detected only a few times. V and J are TRBV28 and TRBJ1-6; D not certain. Between the trimmed V and J ends, which lost 3 bases and 8 bases, there was a span of 5 bases. This CDR3 has 12 amino acids. CDR1 is MDHEN, CDR2 SYDVKM, per germline. CDR3 loop: CASSFGDSPLHF. As DNA, the CDR3 is TGTGCCAGCAGTTTCGGAGATTCACCCCTCCACTTT.

This clonotype occurred a few times. The CDR3 nucleotides read TGTGCCAGCAGCCAAGACCTTGGCCAGCCCCAGCATTTT. This encodes CASSQDLGQPQHF. The rearrangement uses TRBV3-1 and TRBJ1-5; D unclear. Deletions cut 0 bases from V and 7 bases from J, with 7 bases between. CDR1 LGHDT and CDR2 YNNKEL come from the germline V gene (reference sequence). This CDR3 has 13 residues.

This clonotype was observed a few times. V is TRBV6-5 and J is TRBJ1-5, with D tentatively TRBD1 (5 bases). CDR1 is MNHEY, CDR2 SVGAGI, per germline. Between the trimmed V and J ends, which lost 4 bases and 7 bases, there was a span of 17 bases. The CDR3 length is 15 residues. The CDR3 DNA follows: TGTGCCAGCAGTTCCTCGTACAGGTTTGGCCAGCCCCAGCATTTT. Amino acids: CASSSSYRFGQPQHF.

This clonotype was seen only a few times. The rearrangement joins TRBV6-1 to TRBJ2-5; 8 bases are a match to TRBD2. This CDR3 comprises 14 residues. The germline V gene encodes CDR1 MNHNS and CDR2 SASEGT. Trimming cost V 6 bases and J 3 bases; bases outside gene matches: 6. CDR3 nucleotide sequence: TGTGCCAGCAGCGAAACGGGGGGGGAAGAGACCCAGTACTTC. It yields the protein CASSETGGEETQYF.

The rearrangement joins TRBV27 to TRBJ2-5; 8 bases agree with TRBD2. V trimming: 3 bases; J trimming: 2 bases; junction bases outside the gene matches: 17. In germline, CDR1 is MNHEY, CDR2 SMNVEV (reference sequence). This CDR3 is built from 19 residues. The CDR3 spells CASSFFTPMSGGSQETQYF. The CDR3 nucleotides read TGTGCCAGCAGTTTCTTTACGCCGATGAGCGGGGGTTCACAAGAGACCCAGTACTTC.

The table lists this clonotype with many counts. The rearrangement uses TRBV7-8 and TRBJ2-7; D may be TRBD1 (6 bases). The V gene's germline CDR1 is SGHVS and CDR2 FQNEAQ. The CDR3 extends over 13 amino acids. Trimming removed 5 bases at V and 4 bases at J, with 12 bases between. Here the CDR3 reads CASSLRDIYEQYF. The CDR3 DNA reads TGTGCCAGCAGCCTCCGGGACATTTACGAGCAGTACTTC.

This clonotype has at least ten counts. The chain links TRBV7-8 to TRBJ2-1; TRBD2 agrees at 11 bases. CDR3 length: 17 amino acids. Germline lookup yields CDR1 SGHVS and CDR2 FQNEAQ. The V and J ends lost 0 bases and 4 bases, in that order; junction bases with no gene match: 5. CDR3 nucleotides: TGTGCCAGCAGCTTAGCTTCCGGGACTAGCGGTTACAATGAGCAGTTCTTC. It translates to CASSLASGTSGYNEQFF. The full variable domain, with the rest looked up from reference TRBV7-8 and TRBJ2-1, is GAGVSQSPRYKVAKRGQDVALRCDPISGHVSLFWYQQALGQGPEFLTYFQNEAQLDKSGLPSDRFFAERPEGSVSTLKIQRTQQEDSAVYLCASSLASGTSGYNEQFFGPGTRLTVL.

V and J are TRBV27 and TRBJ2-3, with 10 bases aligning to TRBD2. J was trimmed by 2 bases and V by 1 base; bases with no gene match: 6. Germline V lookup: CDR1 MNHEY, CDR2 SMNVEV (reference sequence). The CDR3 consists of 17 residues. CDR3 loop: CASSLFLSGGVTDTQYF. CDR3 bases: TGTGCCAGCAGTTTATTCCTAAGCGGGGGGGTCACAGATACGCAGTATTTT.

About this clonotype itself: In this CDR3 the conserved last residue, phenylalanine or tryptophan, is missing, so a read error is likely. This chain links TRBV12-3 or TRBV12-4 with TRBJ1-5; a possible D gene is TRBD1 (6 bases). CDR3 length equals 15 residues. The germline V and J ends were trimmed by 6 bases and 7 bases, with 19 bases remaining between them. In DNA, the CDR3 is TGTGCCAGCAGATTACATGGGCTAGGGGGGCAGCCCCAGCATTTG. It yields the protein CASRLHGLGGQPQHL.

Only a few counts were recorded for this clonotype. The rearrangement uses TRBV19 and TRBJ2-1; 7 nucleotides match TRBD2. V was pared by 3 bases and J by 4 bases, with 6 bases of the junction left unmatched. The germline CDR1 and CDR2 sequences are LNHDA and SQIVND (reference sequence). The CDR3 totals 15 residues. CDR3 nucleotide sequence: TGTGCCAGTAGTATTGGGTCTAGCGGTTACAATGAGCAGTTCTTC. It translates to CASSIGSSGYNEQFF.

The rearrangement joins TRBV11-2 to TRBJ2-1; TRBD2 matches at 8 bases. Germline CDR1 and CDR2: SGHAT and FQNNGV. The V segment lost 1 base and the J segment 0 bases; nucleotides outside the gene matches: 8. The CDR3 runs to 18 residues. In DNA, the CDR3 is TGTGCCAGCAGCTTAGGGGGCTTGAGCGGGAGCTCCTACAATGAGCAGTTCTTC. Its protein product is CASSLGGLSGSSYNEQFF.

This clonotype was found a few times. This chain uses TRBV28 with TRBJ2-1; 13 nucleotides match TRBD2. Germline V lookup: CDR1 MDHEN, CDR2 SYDVKM. The trim removed 6 bases at V and 4 bases at J, leaving 12 bases unmatched. The CDR3 length is 18 residues. Here the CDR3 DNA reads TGTGCCAGCAGCCTAGGACTAGCGGGGGACAGACTTTACAATGAGCAGTTCTTC. As protein: CASSLGLAGDRLYNEQFF.

This clonotype turned up a few times. The J gene is TRBJ1-1, the V gene TRBV7-9; TRBD1 matches at 8 bases. The CDR3 is 17 residues long. CDR1 SEHNR and CDR2 FQNEAQ come from the germline V gene (reference sequence). J lost 0 bases, V lost 3 bases, and 9 bases had no gene match. The CDR3 sequence is CASSFPGQGAMNTEAFF. CDR3 in DNA: TGTGCCAGCAGCTTTCCCGGGCAGGGGGCCATGAACACTGAAGCTTTCTTT.

This chain links TRBV2 with TRBJ2-7, with 7 bases lining up with TRBD2. The germline gives CDR1 SNHLY, CDR2 FYNNEI. The length of the CDR3 is 13 residues. V lost 10 bases to trimming and J lost 5 bases; unmatched junction nucleotides: 11. The CDR3 DNA is TGTGCCACCCTAGAGCGGGAAGGCAACGAGCAGTACTTC. Its translation is CATLEREGNEQYF.

CDR3 DNA sequence: TGTGCCAGCGCTCGTCAGGGTTGGGGGACCCAGTACTTC. Translation: CASARQGWGTQYF. V gene TRBV27 combines with J gene TRBJ2-5; TRBD1 might be the D (5 bases). This CDR3 has 13 residues. Trimming took off 8 bases at V and 7 bases at J, with 17 bases between the two ends. Germline values: CDR1 MNHEY, CDR2 SMNVEV (reference sequence).

This clonotype was recorded many times. V gene TRBV7-2 combines with J gene TRBJ2-3; 7 nucleotides agree with TRBD2. V lost 3 bases to trimming and J lost 4 bases; unmatched junction nucleotides: 1. The CDR3 sequence is 13 residues long. Germline assignment: CDR1 SGHTA and CDR2 FQGNSA. The DNA of the CDR3 is TGTGCCAGCAGCTTCACTAGCGCAGATACGCAGTATTTT. This encodes CASSFTSADTQYF.

The J gene is TRBJ2-7, the V gene TRBV7-8; 11 bases agree with TRBD2. The CDR3 is 15 residues long. With 3 bases clipped from V and 3 bases from J, the junction kept 4 bases outside the gene matches. Germline CDR1 is SGHVS and CDR2 is FQNEAQ. Here the CDR3 DNA reads TGTGCCAGCAGCTTCCATGGACTAGCGGGCTACGAGCAGTACTTC. Protein sequence: CASSFHGLAGYEQYF.

The sample holds a few counts of this clonotype. The junction departs from germline at one end; a sequencing error may be responsible. J is TRBJ1-4 and V is TRBV24-1; D is ambiguous. Germline V gene data show CDR1 as KGHDR and CDR2 as SFDVKD. This CDR3 is 9 amino acids long. In nucleotides, the CDR3 is TGTGCCACCATTACAGTACCTTCGTTT. It encodes CATITVPSF.

This chain joins TRBV19 and TRBJ2-7; D perhaps matches TRBD2 (6 bases). The CDR3 extends over 14 amino acids. Trimming shortened V by 2 bases and J by 3 bases, and 11 bases separated the two germline ends. Germline values: CDR1 LNHDA, CDR2 SQIVND (reference sequence). Written as DNA, the CDR3 is TGTGCCAGTAGTATACAGGAGGGCAGCTACGAGCAGTACTTC. Protein: CASSIQEGSYEQYF.